Sequencing of this T cell receptor (beta chain) was carried out in a study of blood T cells in healthy people across ages. Caucasian, healthy and from Russia, the donors were aged between about 6 and 100. Findings and caveats of the study: Roughly linear declines in TCR beta diversity per million T cells occurred with age.

This clonotype has more than one count but fewer than ten. What it binds is unknown. Through a sample-barcoded 5' primer and a J-beta primer mix, a second PCR was run for roughly 6 to 11 cycles. TCRdb re-called the 5' RACE reads with MiXCR, one entry per CDR3 protein. The sample lists some 1,800,000 distinct CDR3 sequences, about two fifths occurring once. The CDR3 is made up of 14 amino acids. V was clipped by 6 bases and J by 6 bases, with 15 bases between them. The germline gives CDR1 SEHNR, CDR2 FQNEAQ (reference sequence). The receptor was derived from a human donor in good health. The sequenced material came from blood. The V gene is TRBV7-9, the J gene TRBJ2-1; D may correspond to TRBD1 or TRBD2 (5 bases each). The CDR3 loop reads CASSPGATANEQFF. The DNA of the CDR3 is TGTGCCAGCAGTCCCGGGGCCACCGCCAATGAGCAGTTCTTC.